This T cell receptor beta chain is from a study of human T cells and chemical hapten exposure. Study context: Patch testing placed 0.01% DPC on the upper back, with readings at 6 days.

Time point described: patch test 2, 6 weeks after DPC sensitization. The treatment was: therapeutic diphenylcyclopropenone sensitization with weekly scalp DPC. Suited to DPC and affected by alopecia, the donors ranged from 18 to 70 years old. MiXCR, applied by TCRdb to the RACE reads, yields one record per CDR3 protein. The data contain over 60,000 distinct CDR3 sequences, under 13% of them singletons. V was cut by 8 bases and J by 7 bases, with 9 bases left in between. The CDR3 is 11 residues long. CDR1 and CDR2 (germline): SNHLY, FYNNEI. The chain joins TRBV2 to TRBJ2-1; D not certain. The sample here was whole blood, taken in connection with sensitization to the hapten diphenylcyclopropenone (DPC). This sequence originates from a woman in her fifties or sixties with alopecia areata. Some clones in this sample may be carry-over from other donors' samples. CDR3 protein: CASWGLNEQFF. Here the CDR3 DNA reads TGTGCCAGCTGGGGTCTTAATGAGCAGTTCTTC.